This T cell receptor beta chain was identified during a study of T cells expressing NK-cell markers. Overall study: According to the study, TCR beta repertoires originated from sorted CD3+CD56+NKG2C+, CD3+CD56+NKG2C- and CD3+CD56-NKG2C+ T cells. Sequenced donors, eight in total, included seven who were HCMV-seropositive and one who was seronegative. Study outcomes and limitations: Where several donors were concerned, these clonotypes also led the CD3+CD56-NKG2C+ fraction.

As concerns this clonotype: Its specificity is not known.

The cDNA for TCR beta came from 5'RACE template switching with UMIs. TCRdb re-analyzed the 5' RACE reads; it lists each CDR3 protein once, without DNA. This sample's table reports some 110,000 distinct CDR3 sequences. This CDR3 is built from 14 residues. The germline V gene encodes CDR1 DFQATT and CDR2 SNEGSKA (reference sequence). V is TRBV20-1 and J is TRBJ1-4. Sequenced input: blood T cells: a sorted CD56 or NKG2C T cell subset, CD4+ or CD8+ T cells, or bulk PBMC T cells (not recorded which). The receptor comes from a woman aged 18 to 75 in good health. The CDR3 loop is CSARGGNSHEKLFF.